This is a list of T cell receptor beta chains from one sample in a study of T-cell reconstitution after alpha-beta-depleted transplantation in children. Each CDR3 protein is one row after TCRdb ran MiXCR on the PCR reads. The data show around 190,000 distinct CDR3 sequences, approximately 6.9% seen once. Sequenced here: PBMCs, sampled before TCRalphabeta/CD19-depleted stem cell transplant. These receptors were taken from a boy aged 2 to 9 with acute lymphoblastic leukemia, due to receive a stem cell transplant. CDR3s include the opening cysteine and the closing phenylalanine or tryptophan. D genes are given only for firm matches. For some rows the clone size is stated as once, few or many, or as a class when expanded; others skip it.

clone_size	d_call	v_call	j_call	cdr3_nt	cdr3_aa
few	NA	TRBV14	TRBJ2-7	TGTGCCAGCAGCCTCGTATCGGGGGTGATCTACGAGCAGTACTTC	CASSLVSGVIYEQYF
many	NA	TRBV12-3/TRBV12-4	TRBJ2-2	TGTGCCAGCAGTTTGCTGAGCCCCGGGGAGCTGTTTTTT	CASSLLSPGELFF
many	TRBD2	TRBV11-2	TRBJ2-1	TGTGCCAGCAGCTTTCTAGCGGGGTACAATGAGCAGTTCTTC	CASSFLAGYNEQFF
many	NA	TRBV10-3	TRBJ2-1	TGTGCCATCAGTGAACGAGGGGGAGACAATGAGCAGTTCTTC	CAISERGGDNEQFF
many	NA	TRBV18	TRBJ2-3	TGTGCCAGCTCACCGGGCGCAGATACGCAGTATTTT	CASSPGADTQYF
many	NA	TRBV12-3/TRBV12-4	TRBJ2-1	TGTGCCAGCAGTTCAGAGGGCAACTACAATGAGCAGTTCTTC	CASSSEGNYNEQFF
few	TRBD2	TRBV15	TRBJ2-7	TGTGCCACTCAAGCGGGGGGGGACCTTAACGAGCAGTACTTC	CATQAGGDLNEQYF
few	NA	TRBV3-1	TRBJ2-2	TGTGCCAGCAGCCAAGTGGGGTTTGGTAGCTCCGGGGAGCTGTTTTTT	CASSQVGFGSSGELFF
many	NA	TRBV29-1	TRBJ1-1	TGCAGCGGGGGGAAGAACACTGAAGCTTTCTTT	CSGGKNTEAFF
many	NA	TRBV2	TRBJ2-5	TGTGCCAGCCGTCCGGGGGCGGGAGAGACCCAGTACTTC	CASRPGAGETQYF
many	NA	TRBV7-2	TRBJ2-7	TGTGCCAGCAGCTTAGCACGAGGGACTGAGCAGTACTTC	CASSLARGTEQYF
many	NA	TRBV28	TRBJ1-4	TGTGCCAGCAGTTTTTCTTTGGGGGGGGAAAAACTGTTTTTT	CASSFSLGGEKLFF
many	NA	TRBV20-1	TRBJ2-5	TGCAGTGCGAGCTGGGCTAGCGAAGGAGAGACCCAGTACTTC	CSASWASEGETQYF
many	TRBD1	TRBV6-1	TRBJ1-1	TGTGCCAGCAGTCAGGGACAGGGAACTTTCTTT	CASSQGQGTFF
NA	NA	TRBV6-2/TRBV6-3	TRBJ2-3	TGTGCCAGCAGTCCGGGAGTGATGACAGATACGCAGTATTTT	CASSPGVMTDTQYF
many	TRBD1	TRBV4-3	TRBJ1-6	TGCGCCAGCAGCCTCCGGGACAGGGGGCACACTTCACCCCTCCACTTT	CASSLRDRGHTSPLHF
NA	NA	TRBV5-6	TRBJ1-1	TGTGCCAGCAGCCGGGGATCAGGGGCGAACACTGAAGCTTTCTTT	CASSRGSGANTEAFF
NA	TRBD2	TRBV11-2	TRBJ2-5	TGTGCCAGCAGCTTAGATCCGGGACTAGCGGGAACCCCAGTGGAGACCCAGTACTTC	CASSLDPGLAGTPVETQYF
NA	NA	TRBV12-3/TRBV12-4	TRBJ1-1	TGTGCCAGCAGTTTAGGGGCACCCCGGGCAGCTTTCTTT	CASSLGAPRAAFF
few	NA	TRBV6-2/TRBV6-3	TRBJ2-1	TGTGCCAGCAGACACGGGGGCTCCGGGGGTGAGCAGTTCTTC	CASRHGGSGGEQFF
many	NA	TRBV28	TRBJ2-6	TGTGCCAGCAGAGGGACGGTCTCTGGGGCCAACGTCCTGACTTTC	CASRGTVSGANVLTF
few	TRBD1	TRBV20-1	TRBJ2-2	TGCAGTGCTCCTCGGCCGGGGACAGGGGACACCGGGGAGCTGTTTTTT	CSAPRPGTGDTGELFF
few	NA	TRBV4-3	TRBJ2-1	TGCGCCAGCAGCCAAGGCGTCAGCTCCTACAATGAGCAGTTCTTC	CASSQGVSSYNEQFF
few	NA	TRBV20-1	TRBJ2-7	TGCAGTGCTAGAGATTCAGCAACCTACGAGCAGTACTTC	CSARDSATYEQYF
many	NA	TRBV7-2	TRBJ2-7	TGTGCCAGCAGCTTTGCAGGCTACGAGCAGTACTTC	CASSFAGYEQYF
few	TRBD2	TRBV3-1	TRBJ2-1	TGTGCCAGCAGCCAAGGAAGACGTATAGCGGGGGGGTACAATGAGCAGTTCTTC	CASSQGRRIAGGYNEQFF
many	NA	TRBV6-2/TRBV6-3	TRBJ2-2	TGTGCCAGCAGTTACCAGGGGAACACCGGGGAGCTGTTTTTT	CASSYQGNTGELFF
many	NA	TRBV7-6	TRBJ2-5	TGTGCCAGCAGGGGTCCTATCCAAGAGACCCAGTACTTC	CASRGPIQETQYF
few	NA	TRBV6-2/TRBV6-3	TRBJ2-4	TGTGCCAGCAGTTACTCGAGAGGGGGGTTAAACATTCAGTACTTC	CASSYSRGGLNIQYF
once	NA	TRBV7-6	TRBJ2-5	TGTGCCAGCAGCCCGAAGGGGCTAAGCGGAGAGACCCAGTACTTC	CASSPKGLSGETQYF
few	NA	TRBV7-2	TRBJ1-2	TGTGCCAGCACCACCAGGGGAGCTAACTATGGCTACACCTTC	CASTTRGANYGYTF
many	TRBD2	TRBV20-1	TRBJ2-3	TGCAGTGCTAGAGCGGGCGGGAGCGGCACAGATACGCAGTATTTT	CSARAGGSGTDTQYF
many	TRBD2	TRBV20-1	TRBJ2-7	TGCAGTGCTAGTACTAGCGGAGGCTACGAGCAGTACTTC	CSASTSGGYEQYF
many	NA	TRBV7-2	TRBJ2-1	TGTGCCAGCGGAAGGGTAGTGGGCGATTCCTACAATGAGCAGTTCTTC	CASGRVVGDSYNEQFF
few	NA	TRBV7-9	TRBJ2-7	TGTGCCAGCAGAACCGGGACACGCGAGCAGTACTTC	CASRTGTREQYF
many	TRBD2	TRBV7-2	TRBJ2-3	TGTGCCAGCAGTCAAGCTAGCGGGGGGACAGATACGCAGTATTTT	CASSQASGGTDTQYF
many	TRBD2	TRBV3-1	TRBJ2-7	TGTGCCAGCAGCCTAGGGACTAGCATTTCGAGGGAGCAGTACTTC	CASSLGTSISREQYF
many	NA	TRBV5-1	TRBJ2-3	TGCGCCAGCAGCTCCGGGCTTGAACCAGATACGCAGTATTTT	CASSSGLEPDTQYF
many	TRBD1	TRBV11-3	TRBJ2-1	TGTGCCAGCAGCTTGGGACAGTCCTACAATGAGCAGTTCTTC	CASSLGQSYNEQFF
many	TRBD2	TRBV6-2/TRBV6-3	TRBJ2-3	TGTGCCAGCAGACTAGCGGGGGGCACAGATACGCAGTATTTT	CASRLAGGTDTQYF
many	TRBD2	TRBV5-1	TRBJ2-5	TGCGCCAGCAGATGGGCCGGGACTAGCGGACAAGAGACCCAGTACTTC	CASRWAGTSGQETQYF
NA	NA	TRBV6-5	TRBJ1-2	TGTGCCAGCAGTTACTCCTTGGGGGACTATGGCTACACCTTC	CASSYSLGDYGYTF
many	NA	TRBV6-4	TRBJ2-3	TGTGCCAGCAGTCAAGGCGAGGGGAACACAGATACGCAGTATTTT	CASSQGEGNTDTQYF